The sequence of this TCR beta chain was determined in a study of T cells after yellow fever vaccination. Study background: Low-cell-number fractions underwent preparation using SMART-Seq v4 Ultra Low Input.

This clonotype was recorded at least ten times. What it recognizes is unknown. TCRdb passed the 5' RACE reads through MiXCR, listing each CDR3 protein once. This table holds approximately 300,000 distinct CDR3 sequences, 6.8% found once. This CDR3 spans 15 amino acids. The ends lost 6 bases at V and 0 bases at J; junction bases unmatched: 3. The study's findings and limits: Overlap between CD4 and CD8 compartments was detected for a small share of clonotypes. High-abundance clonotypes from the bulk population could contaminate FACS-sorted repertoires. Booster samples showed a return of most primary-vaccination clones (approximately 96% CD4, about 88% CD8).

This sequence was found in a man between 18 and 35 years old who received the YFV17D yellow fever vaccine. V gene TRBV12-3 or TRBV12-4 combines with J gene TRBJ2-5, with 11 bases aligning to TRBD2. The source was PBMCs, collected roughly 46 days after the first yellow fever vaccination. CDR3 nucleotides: TGTGCCAGCAGGGGACTAGCGGCGTACCAAGAGACCCAGTACTTC. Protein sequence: CASRGLAAYQETQYF.